Shown below are 20 T cell receptor beta chains from a single sample sequenced in a study of blood T cell repertoires in COVID-19. Profiling relied on immunoSEQ multiplex PCR, and the TCRdb table lists in-frame clones only, not all of them. The sample contains 150,000 to 200,000 clones, 90% of which appear only once. Sample: peripheral blood. All receptors derive from a man between 60 and 75 years old with active or convalescent COVID-19.

The V call is TRBV6-5, the J call TRBJ1-2; 10 bases line up with TRBD1. The CDR3 loop spans 12 amino acids. The germline gives CDR1 MNHEY, CDR2 SVGAGI. The V segment lost 10 bases and the J segment 5 bases; nucleotides outside the gene matches: 4. Here the CDR3 reads CATRQGAYGYTF. The CDR3 DNA is TGTGCCACGCGACAGGGGGCTTATGGCTACACCTTC.

This clone was picked up one time. This chain links TRBV6-5 with TRBJ2-7, with D tentatively TRBD1 (5 bases). The CDR3 loop spans 13 amino acids. CDR1 MNHEY and CDR2 SVGAGI come from the germline V gene. With 2 bases removed from V and 6 bases from J, the gap between germline ends came to 11 bases. CDR3 protein: CASSYESGLEQYF. The DNA for the CDR3 is TGTGCCAGCAGTTACGAGTCAGGGCTCGAGCAGTACTTC.

The chain combines TRBV10-2 with TRBJ2-3; 9 bases match TRBD1. The V gene's germline CDR1 is WSHSY and CDR2 SAAADI. The V segment lost 4 bases and the J segment 2 bases; nucleotides outside the gene matches: 7. The CDR3 covers 16 residues. In DNA, the CDR3 is TGCGCCAGCAGTGTGCCCCGGGACAGGGTCACAGATACGCAGTATTTT. This codes for CASSVPRDRVTDTQYF.

This chain connects TRBV27 to TRBJ1-6, with 9 bases matching TRBD1. With 5 bases clipped from V and 10 bases from J, the junction kept 15 bases outside the gene matches. In germline, CDR1 is MNHEY, CDR2 SMNVEV (reference sequence). The CDR3 consists of 17 residues. CDR3 residues: CASSPNHLTGGGSPLHF. The CDR3, as DNA: TGTGCCAGCAGTCCTAATCACCTTACAGGGGGCGGGTCACCCCTCCACTTT.

This clone has only one observation. The rearrangement joins TRBV4-1 to TRBJ2-5; TRBD2 matches 10 bases. This CDR3 region has 17 residues. V trimming: 1 base; J trimming: 5 bases; junction bases outside the gene matches: 10. Germline CDR1 is MGHRA and CDR2 is YSYEKL. The DNA for the CDR3 is TGCGCCAGCAGCCAAGCGGGACTAGCGTTAGTGAGGGAGACCCAGTACTTC. Translated, it gives CASSQAGLALVRETQYF.

The chain joins TRBV7-9 to TRBJ1-3; 10 positions match TRBD1. Trimming removed 3 bases from V and 3 bases from J; junction bases left unmatched: 2. This CDR3 contains 15 residues. Germline V gene data show CDR1 as SEHNR and CDR2 as FQNEAQ (reference sequence). This chain's CDR3 is CASSLGDRGGNTIYF. The CDR3 nucleotides read TGTGCCAGCAGCTTGGGGGACAGGGGTGGAAACACCATATATTTT. The complete variable domain, with remaining parts taken from reference TRBV7-9 and TRBJ1-3, reads DTGVSQNPRHKITKRGQNVTFRCDPISEHNRLYWYRQTLGQGPEFLTYFQNEAQLEKSRLLSDRFSAERPKGSFSTLEIQRTEQGDSAMYLCASSLGDRGGNTIYFGEGSWLTVV.

The chain employs TRBV29-1 and TRBJ2-2; 10 bases match TRBD1. V dropped 2 bases and J dropped 2; count of bases not matched to a gene: 2. Germline V gene lookup returns CDR1 SQVTM and CDR2 ANQGSEA. CDR3 length: 15 amino acids. CDR3 bases: TGCAGCGTTGAACGGACAGGGGGAAACACCGGGGAGCTGTTTTTT. Amino acid sequence: CSVERTGGNTGELFF.

The genes are TRBV19 and TRBJ1-3; TRBD1 agrees at 7 bases. The J segment lost 0 bases and the V segment lost 5 bases, leaving 10 bases of the junction unmatched. CDR3 length: 17 amino acids. From germline, CDR1 is LNHDA and CDR2 SQIVND (reference sequence). The CDR3 region is CASSPRQGRASGNTIYF. CDR3 DNA: TGTGCCAGTAGTCCCCGACAGGGAAGAGCCTCTGGAAACACCATATATTTT.

The chain has TRBV4-1 and TRBJ1-5, with TRBD1 matching over 8 bases. The CDR3 is 16 amino acids. With 0 bases clipped from V and 6 bases from J, the junction kept 7 bases outside the gene matches. Looked up from germline, CDR1 is MGHRA and CDR2 is YSYEKL. CDR3 coding DNA: TGCGCCAGCAGCCAAGATCTTCAGGGGGCAGGTCAGCCCCAGCATTTT. Translating it yields CASSQDLQGAGQPQHF.

V is TRBV5-1 and J is TRBJ1-1; TRBD1 might be the D (6 bases). Germline-derived CDR1 and CDR2 are SGHRS and YFSETQ. V shed 2 bases and J shed 1 base, with 12 bases lying between them. There are 15 residues in the CDR3. The CDR3 loop is CASSFTGSSNTEAFF. The CDR3 coding sequence is TGCGCCAGCAGCTTTACAGGGTCTTCGAACACTGAAGCTTTCTTT.

This clone was detected once. This rearrangement joins TRBV5-1 to TRBJ2-1; TRBD2 aligns across 8 bases. J was trimmed by 7 bases and V by 0 bases; bases with no gene match: 6. CDR3 length: 15 residues. CDR1 is SGHRS and CDR2 is YFSETQ in the germline V gene. CDR3 region: CASSLAGTRMNEQFF. The CDR3, as DNA: TGCGCCAGCAGCTTGGCCGGGACTAGGATGAATGAGCAGTTCTTC.

The chain combines TRBV11-2 with TRBJ2-1; the match to TRBD2 covers 10 bases. The J segment lost 10 bases and the V segment lost 6 bases, leaving 12 bases of the junction unmatched. The CDR3 length is 15 residues. The germline CDR1 and CDR2 sequences are SGHAT and FQNNGV. CDR3 in amino acids: CASRRPGLASFEQFF. CDR3 sequence (DNA): TGTGCCAGCAGGCGGCCGGGACTAGCGAGCTTCGAGCAGTTCTTC.

The chain links TRBV5-1 to TRBJ1-3, with D uncertain. The V end was cut by 4 bases, the J end by 0 bases, with 14 bases between. The CDR3 loop spans 16 amino acids. CDR1 and CDR2 from the germline V gene are SGHRS and YFSETQ. The CDR3 bases are TGCGCCAGCAGCCCGGCGGCTACGAGCTCTGGAAACACCATATATTTT. It encodes CASSPAATSSGNTIYF. Full variable domain (missing parts from reference TRBV5-1 and TRBJ1-3): KAGVTQTPRYLIKTRGQQVTLSCSPISGHRSVSWYQQTPGQGLQFLFEYFSETQRNKGNFPGRFSGRQFSNSRSEMNVSTLELGDSALYLCASSPAATSSGNTIYFGEGSWLTVV.

V and J are TRBV28 and TRBJ1-2; 7 bases agree with TRBD1. V lost 10 bases and J lost 2; bases outside the gene matches: 7. CDR3 length equals 13 residues. Germline CDR1 MDHEN, CDR2 SYDVKM. CDR3 DNA sequence: TGTGCCACCCAGTCGGGACAGAACTATGGCTACACCTTC. This codes for CATQSGQNYGYTF.

V usage is TRBV18 and J usage is TRBJ1-5; 10 positions agree with TRBD1. Germline V gene sequence: CDR1 KGHSH, CDR2 LQKENI. The J segment lost 6 bases and the V segment lost 6 bases, leaving 8 bases of the junction unmatched. The CDR3 runs to 15 residues. The DNA of the CDR3 is TGTGCCAGCTCGGCAGGACAGGGGGAGGGTCAGCCCCAGCATTTT. Translating it yields CASSAGQGEGQPQHF.

This clone was counted a single time. This chain joins TRBV10-3 and TRBJ1-1, with unresolved D. This CDR3 comprises 14 residues. Trimming removed 4 bases from V and 0 bases from J, with 9 bases in between. Germline CDR1 and CDR2: ENHRY and SYGVKD. CDR3 in amino acids: CAISGHPMNTEAFF. CDR3 bases: TGTGCCATCAGTGGACACCCCATGAACACTGAAGCTTTCTTT.

The chain couples TRBV3-1 (or the pseudogene TRBV3-2) to TRBJ1-4, with 7 nucleotides matching TRBD1. This CDR3 has 14 amino acids. Germline-derived CDR1 and CDR2 are LGHDT and YNNKEL (reference sequence). Germline trimming cut 4 bases from V and 7 bases from J; bases unmatched to any gene: 6. The CDR3 coding sequence is TGTGCCAGCAGCCCCCGACAGGGATCTGAAAAACTGTTTTTT. Encoded protein: CASSPRQGSEKLFF.

This clone was detected a few times. The V and J genes are TRBV3-1 (or the pseudogene TRBV3-2) and TRBJ1-2, with D hard to call. The V gene lost 4 bases and the J gene lost 2 bases, with 17 bases spanning the gap. CDR1 is LGHDT, CDR2 YNNKEL, per germline (reference sequence). This CDR3 has 16 residues. DNA of the CDR3: TGTGCCAGCAGCCTCCGAGGGAACAGCCGCAACTATGGCTACACCTTC. Protein: CASSLRGNSRNYGYTF.

The chain links TRBV18 to TRBJ1-1, with D maybe TRBD1 (5 bases). Germline loops: CDR1 KGHSH, CDR2 LQKENI. The CDR3 loop spans 14 amino acids. Trimming pared 3 bases from V and 3 bases from J, leaving 11 bases between. As DNA, the CDR3 is TGTGCCAGCTCACCGGCAGGGATAGACACTGAAGCTTTCTTT. Translating it yields CASSPAGIDTEAFF.

The J gene is TRBJ1-5, the V gene TRBV1; the DNA was not used to check the table's D call, TRBD1. TRBV1 counts as a pseudogene. CDR3 size: 14 residues. Written as DNA, the CDR3 is TGCACCAGCAGCCAAGGAACAGGGAGACAGCCCCAGCATTTT. It specifies CTSSQGTGRQPQHF.